A selection of T cell receptor beta chains follows, all from one sample in a study of tumour-infiltrating T cells in Burkitt lymphoma. The data were produced by immunoSEQ multiplex PCR, yet TCRdb's version contains in-frame clones alone and is incomplete. This table has 1,300 to 1,500 clones, around 11% appearing once. Sequences were obtained from tumor tissue. Source of these receptors: a human donor with Burkitt lymphoma. CDR3s include the opening cysteine and the closing phenylalanine or tryptophan. A D gene is named only where the DNA matches it firmly. Only some rows state a clone size, as once, few, many or a class for expanded clones.

d_call	clone_size	v_call	j_call	cdr3_nt	cdr3_aa
NA	NA	TRBV15	TRBJ1-5	TGTGCCACCAGCAGAGATCTGGGAGAAGGACAGCCCCAGCATTTT	CATSRDLGEGQPQHF
NA	few	TRBV27	TRBJ1-1	TGTGCCAGCAGTTTAACAGGGTGGGGAAGCACTGAAGCTTTCTTT	CASSLTGWGSTEAFF
NA	large	TRBV29-1	TRBJ1-1	TGCAGCGTATCCAGGGAGGACACTGAAGCTTTCTTT	CSVSREDTEAFF
NA	few	TRBV7-9	TRBJ2-7	TGTGCCAGCAGCTTCGCAGGCAGCTCCTACGAGCAGTACTTC	CASSFAGSSYEQYF
NA	NA	TRBV19	TRBJ1-1	TGTGCCAGTAGTATGGGGGAGGTTGGGTATATGAACACTGAAGCTTTCTTT	CASSMGEVGYMNTEAFF
NA	NA	TRBV2	TRBJ2-5	TGTGCCAGCAGCCTACAAGAGACCCAGTACTTC	CASSLQETQYF
NA	NA	TRBV19	TRBJ1-2	TGTGCCAGTAGTGCAGCACCACAGGGAACGGGTGGCTACACCTTC	CASSAAPQGTGGYTF
NA	few	TRBV29-1	TRBJ2-1	TGCAGCGTTGAGAGTCGTCAGGGGTACTCCTACAATGAGCAGTTCTTC	CSVESRQGYSYNEQFF
NA	few	TRBV4-1	TRBJ2-1	TGCGCCAGCAGCCAAGATACGGAAAGTGAGCAGTTCTTC	CASSQDTESEQFF
NA	few	TRBV30	TRBJ1-2	TGTGCCTGGAGAAGAGGACTTAACTATGGCTACACCTTC	CAWRRGLNYGYTF
TRBD1	NA	TRBV29-1	TRBJ2-1	TGCAGCGTCCCCGGACAGGTCAGCTCCTACAATGAGCAGTTCTTC	CSVPGQVSSYNEQFF
NA	few	TRBV6-6	TRBJ1-5	TGTGCCAGCAGTTATGATGGGGCTTACAGTCAGCCCCAGCATTTT	CASSYDGAYSQPQHF
NA	few	TRBV14	TRBJ2-3	TGTGCCAGCAGCCAAGGTAGTGATACGCAGTATTTT	CASSQGSDTQYF
TRBD1	NA	TRBV6-6	TRBJ1-1	TGTGCCAGCAGACCCGGGACAGGGATTCACAACACTGAAGCTTTCTTT	CASRPGTGIHNTEAFF